These T cell receptor beta chains were read from a single sample in a study of PD-1 blockade in classical Hodgkin lymphoma. Sequenced by immunoSEQ multiplex PCR; TCRdb stores in-frame clones only, minus some. This sample has approximately 98,000 clones, with 70% to 90% found just once. Sequences were derived from peripheral blood mononuclear cells (PBMCs), sampled before the second cycle of nivolumab. Receptors were obtained from a human donor with classical Hodgkin lymphoma. The CDR3 runs from the conserved cysteine through the conserved F or W. The D gene is left open where the match is weak. Not all rows give a size; the values are once, few, many and, for expanded clones, a class.

V gene: TRBV25-1; clone size: .; J gene: TRBJ2-5; D gene: .; CDR3 DNA: TGTGCCAGCAGTGAATATCCCACGATGGGACAAACAGAGACCCAGTACTTC; CDR3 protein: CASSEYPTMGQTETQYF
V gene: TRBV27; clone size: .; J gene: TRBJ2-7; D gene: TRBD1; CDR3 DNA: TGTGCCAGCAGCCATCGGACAGGGAGCGAGCAGTACTTC; CDR3 protein: CASSHRTGSEQYF
V gene: TRBV28; clone size: .; J gene: TRBJ1-3; D gene: .; CDR3 DNA: TGTGCCAGCAGTCCCCGGACAGCGTCCTCTGGAAACACCATATATTTT; CDR3 protein: CASSPRTASSGNTIYF
V gene: TRBV18; clone size: .; J gene: TRBJ2-1; D gene: TRBD1; CDR3 DNA: TGTGCCAGCTCACGCGACAGGGGCGTCAATGAGCAGTTCTTC; CDR3 protein: CASSRDRGVNEQFF
V gene: TRBV6-5; clone size: .; J gene: TRBJ1-4; D gene: .; CDR3 DNA: TGTGCCAGCAGGGAGGGAAGAGGGAATGAAAAACTGTTTTTT; CDR3 protein: CASREGRGNEKLFF
V gene: TRBV7-6; clone size: .; J gene: TRBJ1-5; D gene: .; CDR3 DNA: TGTGCCAGCAGCTTAGGGGTCGGCAATCAGCCCCAGCATTTT; CDR3 protein: CASSLGVGNQPQHF
V gene: TRBV12-5; clone size: .; J gene: TRBJ1-1; D gene: TRBD1; CDR3 DNA: TGTGCTAGTGGCCCCGGACAGGGGGACCCGGGAACTGAAGCTTTCTTT; CDR3 protein: CASGPGQGDPGTEAFF
V gene: TRBV4-1; clone size: .; J gene: TRBJ1-5; D gene: .; CDR3 DNA: TGCGCCAGCAGCCAAGGCGTGGAGGATCAGCCCCAGCATTTT; CDR3 protein: CASSQGVEDQPQHF
V gene: TRBV23-1; clone size: .; J gene: TRBJ1-1; D gene: .; CDR3 DNA: TGCGCCAGCAGTCAGGAAGAAGCTTTCTTT; CDR3 protein: CASSQEEAFF
V gene: TRBV7-2; clone size: .; J gene: TRBJ1-5; D gene: TRBD1; CDR3 DNA: TGTGCCAGCAGCCCCGGACAGGGGCGCAATCAGCCCCAGCATTTT; CDR3 protein: CASSPGQGRNQPQHF
V gene: TRBV11-2; clone size: .; J gene: TRBJ2-2; D gene: TRBD2; CDR3 DNA: TGTGCCAGCACCCTAGTTGGCGGTAGCGGGAGGGCCTTCGGGGAGCTGTTTTTT; CDR3 protein: CASTLVGGSGRAFGELFF
V gene: TRBV30; clone size: .; J gene: TRBJ2-2; D gene: .; CDR3 DNA: TGTGCCTGGAGTGAAAATCGATACGGGGAGCTGTTTTTT; CDR3 protein: CAWSENRYGELFF
V gene: TRBV27; clone size: .; J gene: TRBJ1-3; D gene: .; CDR3 DNA: TGTGCCAGCAGTCTCGAAGGGTCCTCTGGAAACACCATATATTTT; CDR3 protein: CASSLEGSSGNTIYF
V gene: TRBV13; clone size: .; J gene: TRBJ1-5; D gene: .; CDR3 DNA: TGTGCCAGCAGCTTAGGCCGGGATAGCAATCAGCCCCAGCATTTT; CDR3 protein: CASSLGRDSNQPQHF
V gene: TRBV13; clone size: .; J gene: TRBJ2-7; D gene: TRBD2; CDR3 DNA: TGTGCCAGCAGCCCCGTCGGGACTAGCGGGAGCTTCTACGAGCAGTACTTC; CDR3 protein: CASSPVGTSGSFYEQYF
V gene: TRBV6-5; clone size: .; J gene: TRBJ2-7; D gene: TRBD2; CDR3 DNA: TGTGCCAGCAGTTACTGGGCGGGAGGGTCCTACGAGCAGTACTTC; CDR3 protein: CASSYWAGGSYEQYF
V gene: TRBV2; clone size: .; J gene: TRBJ2-2; D gene: .; CDR3 DNA: TGTGCCAGCAGCGGCGGGAATGCGAACACCGGGGAGCTGTTTTTT; CDR3 protein: CASSGGNANTGELFF
V gene: TRBV14; clone size: .; J gene: TRBJ2-1; D gene: .; CDR3 DNA: TGTGCCAGCAGCCAATCGGGCCCCCGGTGGGATAATGAGCAGTTCTTC; CDR3 protein: CASSQSGPRWDNEQFF
V gene: TRBV5-6; clone size: .; J gene: TRBJ1-6; D gene: .; CDR3 DNA: TGTGCCAGCAGCTTGGCTCTAGGGTATAATTCACCCCTCCACTTT; CDR3 protein: CASSLALGYNSPLHF
V gene: TRBV5-1; clone size: .; J gene: TRBJ2-1; D gene: TRBD2; CDR3 DNA: TGCGCCAGCAGCTTGGGGACTAGCGGGAGTAATGAGCAGTTCTTC; CDR3 protein: CASSLGTSGSNEQFF
V gene: TRBV7-7; clone size: .; J gene: TRBJ2-2; D gene: TRBD1; CDR3 DNA: TGTGCCAGCAGCTTAGCGCCAGGGGGAAACGCCGGGGAGCTGTTTTTT; CDR3 protein: CASSLAPGGNAGELFF
V gene: TRBV4-2; clone size: .; J gene: TRBJ1-1; D gene: TRBD1; CDR3 DNA: TGTGCCAGCAGCCAAGGACAGGGACGGACTGAAGCTTTCTTT; CDR3 protein: CASSQGQGRTEAFF
V gene: TRBV7-6; clone size: .; J gene: TRBJ1-1; D gene: TRBD1; CDR3 DNA: TGTGCCAGCAGCTCCCGAGGGACAGGAGGGGCTGAAGCTTTCTTT; CDR3 protein: CASSSRGTGGAEAFF
V gene: TRBV7-2; clone size: .; J gene: TRBJ2-3; D gene: .; CDR3 DNA: TGTGCCAGCAGCCCCGTAGCGGCCAGCACAGATACGCAGTATTTT; CDR3 protein: CASSPVAASTDTQYF
V gene: TRBV5-1; clone size: .; J gene: TRBJ1-1; D gene: .; CDR3 DNA: TGCGCCAGCAGCCTACGGCAGGGGCTGAACACTGAAGCTTTCTTT; CDR3 protein: CASSLRQGLNTEAFF
V gene: TRBV5-6; clone size: .; J gene: TRBJ2-4; D gene: .; CDR3 DNA: TGTGCCAGCACCCCGGGACGAGGGGGGTGGTCCAAAAACATTCAGTACTTC; CDR3 protein: CASTPGRGGWSKNIQYF
V gene: TRBV5-1; clone size: .; J gene: TRBJ1-1; D gene: TRBD1; CDR3 DNA: TGCGCCAGCAGCCCCGACAGGGGCATTGAAGCTTTCTTT; CDR3 protein: CASSPDRGIEAFF
V gene: TRBV5-6; clone size: once; J gene: TRBJ2-1; D gene: .; CDR3 DNA: TGTGCCAGCAGCCCGGGACTGGCCTACAATGAGCAGTTCTTC; CDR3 protein: CASSPGLAYNEQFF
V gene: TRBV7-6; clone size: .; J gene: TRBJ2-1; D gene: .; CDR3 DNA: TGTGCCAGCAGCTTCGGGAGTAGCTACAATGAGCAGTTCTTC; CDR3 protein: CASSFGSSYNEQFF
V gene: TRBV19; clone size: .; J gene: TRBJ2-3; D gene: .; CDR3 DNA: TGTGCCAGTAGTATATGGACAGATACGCAGTATTTT; CDR3 protein: CASSIWTDTQYF
V gene: TRBV7-8; clone size: once; J gene: TRBJ2-3; D gene: TRBD2; CDR3 DNA: TGTGCCAGCAGCCGCAGGACTAGCGGGGCGAGCACAGATACGCAGTATTTT; CDR3 protein: CASSRRTSGASTDTQYF
V gene: TRBV5-4; clone size: .; J gene: TRBJ2-7; D gene: TRBD1; CDR3 DNA: TGTGCCAGCAGCCGCTCCGGGACAGGGGACTCCTACGAGCAGTACTTC; CDR3 protein: CASSRSGTGDSYEQYF
V gene: TRBV5-1; clone size: .; J gene: TRBJ2-3; D gene: TRBD1; CDR3 DNA: TGCGCCAGCAGCCCGTATGGGACAGGCGATACGCAGTATTTT; CDR3 protein: CASSPYGTGDTQYF
V gene: TRBV7-2; clone size: few; J gene: TRBJ2-7; D gene: .; CDR3 DNA: TGTGCCAGCAGCGTCCGGGAGAAAGGCGAGCAGTACTTC; CDR3 protein: CASSVREKGEQYF
V gene: TRBV7-2; clone size: .; J gene: TRBJ1-1; D gene: .; CDR3 DNA: TGTGCCAGCAGCCAAACCGTCGGGGGGGAGCATCTGTCAGCTTTCTTT; CDR3 protein: CASSQTVGGEHLSAFF